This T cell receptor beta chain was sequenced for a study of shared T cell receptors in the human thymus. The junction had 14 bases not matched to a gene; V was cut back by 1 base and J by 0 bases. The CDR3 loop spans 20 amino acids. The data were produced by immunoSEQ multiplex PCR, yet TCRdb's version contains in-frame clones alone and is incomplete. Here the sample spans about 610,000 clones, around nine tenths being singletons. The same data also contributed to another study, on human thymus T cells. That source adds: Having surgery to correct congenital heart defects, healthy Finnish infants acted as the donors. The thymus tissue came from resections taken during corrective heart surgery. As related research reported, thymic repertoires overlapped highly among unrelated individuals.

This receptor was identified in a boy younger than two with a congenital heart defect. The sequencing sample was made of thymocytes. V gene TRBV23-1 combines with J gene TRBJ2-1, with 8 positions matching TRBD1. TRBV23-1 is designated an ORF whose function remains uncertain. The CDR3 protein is CASSQLARRPGGSSYNEQFF. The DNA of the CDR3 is TGCGCCAGCAGTCAATTGGCCCGCCGGCCAGGGGGCAGCTCCTACAATGAGCAGTTCTTC.